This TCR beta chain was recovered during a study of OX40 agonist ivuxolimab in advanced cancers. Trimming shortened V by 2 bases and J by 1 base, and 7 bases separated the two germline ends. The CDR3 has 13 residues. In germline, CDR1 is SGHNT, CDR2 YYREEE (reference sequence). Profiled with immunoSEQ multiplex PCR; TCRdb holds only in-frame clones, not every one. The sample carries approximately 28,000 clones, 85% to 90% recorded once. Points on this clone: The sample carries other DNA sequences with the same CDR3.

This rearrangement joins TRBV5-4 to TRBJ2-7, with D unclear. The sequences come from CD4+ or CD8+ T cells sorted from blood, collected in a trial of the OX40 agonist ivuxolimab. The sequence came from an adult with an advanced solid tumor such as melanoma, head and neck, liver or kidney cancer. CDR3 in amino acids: CASSLGSSYEQYF. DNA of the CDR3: TGTGCCAGCAGCTTAGGGTCATCCTACGAGCAGTACTTC.